This T cell receptor (beta chain) was retrieved from a study of PD-1 blockade in classical Hodgkin lymphoma. Study results and limitations: Healthy donors were reported to have higher baseline TCR diversity than newly diagnosed patients. Why the repertoires differ is still unclear, perhaps disease activity or prior therapy.

Of note for this clone: The antigen is not known.

This CDR3 contains 17 residues. The germline CDR1 and CDR2 sequences are MNHEY and SMNVEV (reference sequence). Deletions cut 2 bases from V and 1 base from J, with 17 bases between. As for time point: newly diagnosed, previously untreated cHL patient sample. For comparison, PBMCs from newly diagnosed, untreated classical Hodgkin lymphoma were used. TCRdb's table, derived via immunoSEQ multiplex PCR, lists solely in-frame clones and lacks some. Here the sample spans about 28,000 clones, roughly nine tenths being singletons. The chain links TRBV27 to TRBJ2-5, with D tentatively TRBD1 or TRBD2 (6 bases each). The sample taken for sequencing was peripheral blood mononuclear cells (PBMCs). This sequence originates from a human donor with classical Hodgkin lymphoma. CDR3 sequence (DNA): TGTGCCAGCAGTTTAATTCCCGTCAGGGGACTCCAAGAGACCCAGTACTTC. Protein product: CASSLIPVRGLQETQYF.